The text below deals with one T cell receptor beta chain. This sample stems from a study of blood T cell repertoires in COVID-19. Turning to the study itself: Samples representing acute and convalescent COVID-19 were sourced from the United States, Italy and Spain. PBMCs, B-cell-depleted T cells, or T cells provided the cDNA or gDNA that made up the material.

J lost 3 bases, V lost 5 bases, and 7 bases had no gene match. Germline V gene sequence: CDR1 LNHDA, CDR2 SQIVND (reference sequence). The CDR3 sequence is 15 residues long. The authors' processing: Cell counts per sample came from amplifying reference gene primers. Only in-frame clones appear in the TCRdb table, and some are missing; sequencing was by immunoSEQ multiplex PCR. V, J and clone size were drawn from that table, and D and trimming were deduced from the DNA. The sample yields about 130,000 clones, around 88% seen once. Material: peripheral blood. V is TRBV19 and J is TRBJ2-7, with 10 bases matching TRBD1. The source of this sequence is a woman aged 50 to 60 who had recovered from COVID-19. CDR3 nucleotide sequence: TGTGCCAGTAGTCCTCGACAGGGGGCGGGCTACGAGCAGTACTTC. Translating it yields CASSPRQGAGYEQYF.